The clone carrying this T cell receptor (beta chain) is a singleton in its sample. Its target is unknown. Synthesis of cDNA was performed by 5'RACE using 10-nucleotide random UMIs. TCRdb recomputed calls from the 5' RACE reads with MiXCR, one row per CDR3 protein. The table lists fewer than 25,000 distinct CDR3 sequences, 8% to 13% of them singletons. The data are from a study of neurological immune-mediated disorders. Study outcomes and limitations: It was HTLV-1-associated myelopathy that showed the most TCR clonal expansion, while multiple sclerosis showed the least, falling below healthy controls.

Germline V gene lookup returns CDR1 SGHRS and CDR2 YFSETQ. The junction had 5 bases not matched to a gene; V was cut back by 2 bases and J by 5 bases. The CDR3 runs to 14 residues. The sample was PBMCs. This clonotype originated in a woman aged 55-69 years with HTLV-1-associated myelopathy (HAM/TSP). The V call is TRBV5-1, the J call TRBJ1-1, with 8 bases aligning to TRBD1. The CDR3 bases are TGCGCCAGCAGCTTTAGGACAGGGAGGACTGAAGCTTTCTTT. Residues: CASSFRTGRTEAFF.